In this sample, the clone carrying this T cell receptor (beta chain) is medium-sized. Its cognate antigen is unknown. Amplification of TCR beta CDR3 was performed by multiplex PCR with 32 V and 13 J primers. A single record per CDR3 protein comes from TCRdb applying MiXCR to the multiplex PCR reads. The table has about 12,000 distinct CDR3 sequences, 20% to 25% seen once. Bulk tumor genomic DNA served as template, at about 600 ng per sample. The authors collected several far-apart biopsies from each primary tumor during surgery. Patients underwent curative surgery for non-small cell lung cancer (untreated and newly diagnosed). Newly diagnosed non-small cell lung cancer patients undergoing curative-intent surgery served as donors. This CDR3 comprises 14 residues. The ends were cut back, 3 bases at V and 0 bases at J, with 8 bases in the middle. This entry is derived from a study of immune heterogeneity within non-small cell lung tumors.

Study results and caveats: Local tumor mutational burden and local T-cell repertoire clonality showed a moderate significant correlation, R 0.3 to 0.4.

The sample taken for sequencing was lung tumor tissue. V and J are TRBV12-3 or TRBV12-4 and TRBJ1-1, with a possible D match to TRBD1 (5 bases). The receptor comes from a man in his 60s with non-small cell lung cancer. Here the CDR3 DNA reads TGTGCCAGCAGTTTGGGGCAGGTGAACACTGAAGCTTTCTTT. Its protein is CASSLGQVNTEAFF.